The 29 T cell receptor beta chains presented below share a single source sample, sequenced in a study of blood T cell repertoires in COVID-19. Assay used: immunoSEQ multiplex PCR; TCRdb lists only in-frame clones, some missing. The table shows a few hundred thousand clones, with roughly 85% occurring only once. The specimen sequenced was PBMCs or T cells enriched from blood (not recorded which). The source is a woman aged 25 to 39 who had recovered from COVID-19.

The genes are TRBV29-1 and TRBJ1-1; D gene unclear. Germline V CDR1 and CDR2: SQVTM, ANQGSEA. The CDR3 sequence is 13 residues long. V was cut by 3 bases and J by 5 bases, with 13 bases left in between. The CDR3 bases are TGCAGCGTTGAGGGTAGGGAGGGTACTGAAGCTTTCTTT. The encoded protein is CSVEGREGTEAFF.

This clone turned up a few times. V and J are TRBV7-8 and TRBJ2-3, with 7 bases identical to TRBD2. V lost 5 bases and J lost 1; bases outside the gene matches: 3. Per germline, CDR1 SGHVS and CDR2 FQNEAQ. The length of the CDR3 is 14 residues. The CDR3 coding sequence is TGTGCCAGCAGCACTAGCGACCGCACAGATACGCAGTATTTT. It is translated as CASSTSDRTDTQYF.

V is TRBV7-9 and J is TRBJ1-1; D unclear. The germline gives CDR1 SEHNR, CDR2 FQNEAQ (reference sequence). There are 16 residues in the CDR3. V was shortened by 2 bases and J by 3 bases, with 16 bases between the two germline ends. In DNA form, the CDR3 reads TGTGCCAGCAGCTTATGGTCTTCCCCCGAGGACACTGAAGCTTTCTTT. It encodes CASSLWSSPEDTEAFF. Supplemented by reference TRBV7-9 and TRBJ1-1, the full variable domain reads DTGVSQNPRHKITKRGQNVTFRCDPISEHNRLYWYRQTLGQGPEFLTYFQNEAQLEKSRLLSDRFSAERPKGSFSTLEIQRTEQGDSAMYLCASSLWSSPEDTEAFFGQGTRLTVV.

J is TRBJ2-5 and V is TRBV4-2, with 8 positions matching TRBD2. The CDR3 is made up of 15 amino acids. J gave up 2 bases and V 3 bases, and 5 bases lay outside the gene matches. CDR1 and CDR2 (germline): LGHNA, YNFKEQ. The CDR3 nucleotides read TGTGCCAGCAGCCACTGGACTAGCCGACAAGAGACCCAGTACTTC. Protein sequence: CASSHWTSRQETQYF.

This chain connects TRBV3-1 (or the pseudogene TRBV3-2) to TRBJ2-3; the match to TRBD2 covers 10 bases. The CDR3 runs 15 residues. CDR1 is LGHDT and CDR2 is YNNKEL in the germline V gene (reference sequence). Trimming at V came to 1 base and at J to 10 bases, leaving 8 bases not matched to a gene. The chain's CDR3 is CASSQVGLAGAPQYF. DNA of the CDR3: TGTGCCAGCAGCCAAGTAGGGCTAGCGGGAGCTCCGCAGTATTTT.

This rearrangement joins TRBV5-1 to TRBJ1-2; the match to TRBD1 covers 7 bases. The J segment lost 8 bases and the V segment lost 7 bases, leaving 14 bases of the junction unmatched. This CDR3 spans 14 amino acids. Germline CDR1 SGHRS, CDR2 YFSETQ. For the CDR3, the DNA is TGCGCCAGCGGGCAGGGGGACCCAGGAGGCGGCTACACCTTC. Its protein product is CASGQGDPGGGYTF.

This rearrangement joins TRBV28 to TRBJ1-1; D is perhaps TRBD1 (5 bases). V gave up 2 bases and J gave up 4 bases, with 11 bases separating them. The CDR3 consists of 14 residues. Per germline, CDR1 MDHEN and CDR2 SYDVKM. This chain's CDR3 is CASSLQAGFTEAFF. CDR3 DNA: TGTGCCAGCAGTTTACAGGCAGGGTTCACTGAAGCTTTCTTT.

The chain combines TRBV3-1 (or the pseudogene TRBV3-2) with TRBJ2-7; tentative D call: TRBD1 (5 bases). Trimming left V 1 base short and J 2 bases short, with 15 bases between. CDR1 and CDR2 from the germline V gene are LGHDT and YNNKEL (reference sequence). There are 16 residues in the CDR3. The CDR3 DNA sequence: TGTGCCAGCAGCCAAGCGACTGGGGCCGCAGCCTACGAGCAGTACTTC. This encodes CASSQATGAAAYEQYF.

This chain uses TRBV7-8 with TRBJ1-1; a possible D gene is TRBD1 (6 bases). Germline CDR1 and CDR2: SGHVS and FQNEAQ. V gave up 4 bases and J gave up 3 bases, with 12 bases separating them. The CDR3 has 14 amino acids. In DNA form, the CDR3 reads TGTGCCAGCAGCTCCCGAGACAGGTACACTGAAGCTTTCTTT. It specifies CASSSRDRYTEAFF.

This rearrangement joins TRBV18 to TRBJ2-1; 9 nucleotides match TRBD2. The germline V gene has CDR1 KGHSH and CDR2 LQKENI. V lost 1 base, J lost 7 bases, and 11 bases stayed unmatched. CDR3 size: 17 residues. Written as DNA, the CDR3 is TGTGCCAGCTCACCACTTCCCTCGGGCGGGAGGGTGAATGAGCAGTTCTTC. It specifies CASSPLPSGGRVNEQFF.

The chain joins TRBV28 to TRBJ2-2; weak D call: TRBD1 (6 bases). Germline assignment: CDR1 MDHEN and CDR2 SYDVKM. The ends were cut back, 1 base at V and 1 base at J, with 10 bases in the middle. The CDR3 totals 16 residues. The DNA of the CDR3 is TGTGCCAGCAGTTTATTCCCAGGGGTGAACACCGGGGAGCTGTTTTTT. Protein: CASSLFPGVNTGELFF. Variable domain in full (rest from reference TRBV28 and TRBJ2-2): DVKVTQSSRYLVKRTGEKVFLECVQDMDHENMFWYRQDPGLGLRLIYFSYDVKMKEKGDIPEGYSVSREKKERFSLILESASTNQTSMYLCASSLFPGVNTGELFFGEGSRLTVL.

The chain employs TRBV7-2 and TRBJ1-1, with TRBD1 as a possible D gene (5 bases). This CDR3 is 15 amino acids long. Trimming pared 8 bases from V and 3 bases from J, leaving 19 bases between. Per germline, CDR1 SGHTA and CDR2 FQGNSA. CDR3 loop: CASWMGGLRDTEAFF. The CDR3 DNA is TGTGCCAGCTGGATGGGGGGACTACGGGACACTGAAGCTTTCTTT.

The V and J genes are TRBV7-2 and TRBJ2-7; 8 nucleotides match TRBD1. J lost 3 bases, V lost 6 bases, and 4 bases had no gene match. This CDR3 contains 13 residues. Germline V gives CDR1 SGHTA, CDR2 FQGNSA. CDR3 amino acids: CASSPGQGYEQYF. In nucleotides, the CDR3 is TGTGCCAGCAGTCCCGGACAGGGCTACGAGCAGTACTTC.

This sequence joins TRBV2 and TRBJ2-5; D not resolved. The germline V gene encodes CDR1 SNHLY and CDR2 FYNNEI. Trimming pared 7 bases from V and 1 base from J, leaving 10 bases between. CDR3 length: 13 amino acids. The CDR3 here is CASTPMAQETQYF. CDR3 coding DNA: TGTGCCAGCACCCCCATGGCCCAAGAGACCCAGTACTTC.

The V and J genes are TRBV7-9 and TRBJ2-5; TRBD1 might be the D (7 bases). This CDR3 spans 12 amino acids. Trimming pared 5 bases from V and 9 bases from J, leaving 13 bases between. Germline CDR1 is SEHNR and CDR2 is FQNEAQ (reference sequence). Here the CDR3 reads CASSRETGSQYF. CDR3 in DNA: TGTGCCAGCAGCCGGGAGACAGGGTCCCAGTACTTC.

This sequence joins TRBV28 and TRBJ2-1, with TRBD1 matching over 8 bases. Germline lookup yields CDR1 MDHEN and CDR2 SYDVKM. The CDR3 length is 15 residues. Trimming at V came to 4 bases and at J to 9 bases, leaving 11 bases not matched to a gene. CDR3 nucleotides: TGTGCCAGCAGTTATTCCCCCGGACAGGGAGGTGAGCAGTTCTTC. This codes for CASSYSPGQGGEQFF.

This sequence joins TRBV7-8 and TRBJ1-5; 9 bases align to TRBD1. J lost 0 bases, V lost 4 bases, and 10 bases had no gene match. Germline CDR1 and CDR2: SGHVS and FQNEAQ. CDR3 length: 18 amino acids. CDR3 DNA: TGTGCCAGCAGCTCGGGGGACAGGGCAGGGTATAGCAATCAGCCCCAGCATTTT. Translation: CASSSGDRAGYSNQPQHF.

The rearrangement uses TRBV5-4 and TRBJ1-3; 7 nucleotides agree with TRBD1. This CDR3 comprises 15 residues. V trimming: 4 bases; J trimming: 1 base; junction bases outside the gene matches: 5. CDR1 SGHNT and CDR2 YYREEE come from the germline V gene (reference sequence). CDR3 coding DNA: TGTGCCAGCAGCCCGGGACAGCCTTCTGGAAACACCATATATTTT. Translated: CASSPGQPSGNTIYF.

This clone was counted a single time. In DNA form, the CDR3 reads TGTGCCAGCACCGAATTACAGAAGACAGTCACAGATACGCAGTATTTT. Its translation: CASTELQKTVTDTQYF. The chain joins TRBV7-8 to TRBJ2-3, with D perhaps matching TRBD1 (5 bases). The V and J ends lost 7 bases and 2 bases respectively, with 19 bases between them. The CDR3 runs to 16 residues. CDR1 is SGHVS and CDR2 is FQNEAQ in the germline V gene.

The chain has TRBV7-9 and TRBJ1-2; D is unresolved. This CDR3 has 14 residues. Per germline, CDR1 SEHNR and CDR2 FQNEAQ (reference sequence). V lost 3 bases to trimming and J lost 2 bases, with 10 bases between them. DNA for the CDR3: TGTGCCAGCAGCTTGCATGCAGAAAACTATGGCTACACCTTC. It specifies CASSLHAENYGYTF.

This rearrangement joins TRBV6-1 to TRBJ2-3; D is perhaps TRBD2 (7 bases). V dropped 2 bases and J dropped 3 bases, with 15 bases sitting between them. The CDR3 sequence is 16 residues long. Germline CDR1 and CDR2: MNHNS and SASEGT. The DNA for the CDR3 is TGTGCCAGCAGTGAAACGGGGGGCTTTTGGACAGATACGCAGTATTTT. This encodes CASSETGGFWTDTQYF.

Turning to this clone: The identical CDR3 is also encoded by other nucleotide sequences in the sample. The genes are TRBV7-3 and TRBJ2-1, with 7 bases lining up with TRBD2. Per germline, CDR1 SGHTA and CDR2 FQGTGA. The ends lost 2 bases at V and 2 bases at J; junction bases unmatched: 3. This CDR3 has 15 residues. CDR3 bases: TGTGCCAGCAGCTTATTGGCGGGAGCCTACAATGAGCAGTTCTTC. This gives the protein CASSLLAGAYNEQFF.

V is TRBV5-5 and J is TRBJ1-2, with 11 bases lining up with TRBD1. Germline-derived CDR1 and CDR2 are SGHKS and YYEKEE (reference sequence). J gave up 5 bases and V 4 bases, and 4 bases lay outside the gene matches. This CDR3 has 14 amino acids. The CDR3 bases are TGTGCCAGCAGCCTGGGACAGGGGGTATATGGCTACACCTTC. This gives the protein CASSLGQGVYGYTF. Full variable domain (rest looked up from reference TRBV5-5 and TRBJ1-2): DAGVTQSPTHLIKTRGQQVTLRCSPISGHKSVSWYQQVLGQGPQFIFQYYEKEERGRGNFPDRFSARQFPNYSSELNVNALLLGDSALYLCASSLGQGVYGYTFGSGTRLTVV.

Concerning this clone: This CDR3 is also generated by other DNA sequences in the sample. This sequence joins TRBV6-5 and TRBJ1-5; 7 bases fit TRBD1. Trimming took 5 bases from V and 0 from J; bases not matched to a gene: 4. The CDR3 is made up of 15 amino acids. CDR1 is MNHEY and CDR2 is SVGAGI in the germline V gene. CDR3 DNA: TGTGCCAGCAGTCCCAGGGGGTATAGCAATCAGCCCCAGCATTTT. It codes for CASSPRGYSNQPQHF.

This clone has just one count. V gene TRBV7-9 combines with J gene TRBJ2-3; TRBD1 is a possible D gene (6 bases). Trimming shortened V by 0 bases and J by 5 bases, and 21 bases separated the two germline ends. This CDR3 has 18 amino acids. Germline V CDR1 and CDR2: SEHNR, FQNEAQ (reference sequence). CDR3 sequence reads: CASSLARIGGRVGDTQYF. CDR3 in DNA: TGTGCCAGCAGCTTAGCCCGAATTGGGGGCAGGGTCGGAGATACGCAGTATTTT.

The chain joins TRBV27 to TRBJ1-5; TRBD1 agrees at 10 bases. The CDR3 covers 15 residues. Germline CDR1 is MNHEY and CDR2 is SMNVEV (reference sequence). V shed 6 bases and J 6 bases; nucleotides not matched to a gene: 8. Written as DNA, the CDR3 is TGTGCCAGCAGCCCCAGACAGGGGGCGTTTCAGCCCCAGCATTTT. This sequence encodes CASSPRQGAFQPQHF.

V gene TRBV28 combines with J gene TRBJ1-2, with a tentative D call TRBD1 (5 bases). Germline V gene data show CDR1 as MDHEN and CDR2 as SYDVKM. V gave up 5 bases and J gave up 5 bases, with 12 bases separating them. The CDR3 consists of 13 residues. CDR3 sequence (DNA): TGTGCCAGCAGTCGCAGGGAACATTATGGCTACACCTTC. Residues: CASSRREHYGYTF.

V usage is TRBV2 and J usage is TRBJ2-2, with TRBD2 identical over 10 bases. The CDR3 has 15 amino acids. Germline CDR1 reads SNHLY; CDR2 reads FYNNEI. V lost 6 bases to trimming and J lost 3 bases; unmatched junction nucleotides: 4. CDR3 in amino acids: CASRTSGRDTGELFF. The CDR3 nucleotides read TGTGCCAGCAGGACTAGCGGGCGGGACACCGGGGAGCTGTTTTTT. Complete variable domain (other parts from reference TRBV2 and TRBJ2-2): EPEVTQTPSHQVTQMGQEVILRCVPISNHLYFYWYRQILGQKVEFLVSFYNNEISEKSEIFDDQFSVERPDGSNFTLKIRSTKLEDSAMYFCASRTSGRDTGELFFGEGSRLTVL.

The CDR3 DNA is TGTGCCAGCAGTGAAAGGTGGGGCCCAAGCTCTGGAAACACCATATATTTT. Its translation is CASSERWGPSSGNTIYF. The genes are TRBV6-1 and TRBJ1-3, with D perhaps TRBD1 (5 bases). In germline, CDR1 is MNHNS, CDR2 SASEGT. The CDR3 covers 17 residues. The germline V and J ends were trimmed by 2 bases and 0 bases, with 14 bases remaining between them.